Below are 25 T cell receptor beta chains sequenced from a single sample in a study of shared clonotypes between healthy human individuals. Sequencing used immunoSEQ multiplex PCR; TCRdb keeps in-frame clones, though not all of them. The table records about 2.4 million clones, around nine tenths of them present only once. Specimen: naive CD4+ T cells sorted from blood. Subset of the sample: CD45RA+ positively selected. The receptors were sampled from a man aged 18 to 35 in good health.

This clone was detected only a few times. The DNA of the CDR3 is TGTGCCAGCAGCCACGCAGAGATCAGGCAGTACTTC. Its translation: CASSHAEIRQYF. The V and J genes are TRBV14 and TRBJ2-7; D is unresolved. V lost 3 bases and J 9 bases, leaving 12 bases between the germline ends. Germline V gene sequence: CDR1 SGHDN, CDR2 FVKESK. This CDR3 spans 12 amino acids.

The chain is built from TRBV30 and TRBJ1-6; 9 bases map to TRBD1. Trimming took 3 bases from V and 14 from J; bases not matched to a gene: 17. The germline V gene has CDR1 GTSNPN and CDR2 SVGIG (reference sequence). This CDR3 contains 16 residues. The CDR3 DNA reads as TGTGCCTGGAGCCAAAAAACCGGACAGGGGAGTTCTGCCCTCCACTTT. Its translation is CAWSQKTGQGSSALHF.

The chain is built from TRBV5-4 and TRBJ2-7; 11 bases are shared with TRBD2. The CDR3 consists of 18 residues. CDR1 SGHNT and CDR2 YYREEE come from the germline V gene (reference sequence). V shed 0 bases and J 7 bases; nucleotides not matched to a gene: 15. In nucleotides, the CDR3 is TGTGCCAGCAGCTTGGTGGCTAGCGGGGGGCCGCTCAGTGGGGAGCAGTACTTC. Translated: CASSLVASGGPLSGEQYF.

The rearrangement joins TRBV5-5 to TRBJ1-2, with D uncertain. The CDR3 consists of 14 residues. The germline V gene encodes CDR1 SGHKS and CDR2 YYEKEE (reference sequence). Trimming removed 6 bases from V and 5 bases from J, with 17 bases in between. The CDR3 sequence is CASTKNGPSYGYTF. Here the CDR3 DNA reads TGTGCCAGCACCAAGAACGGACCGAGTTATGGCTACACCTTC.

A note on this clone: The same CDR3 also results from other DNA sequences found in this sample. The chain carries TRBV18 and TRBJ2-5; D gene uncertain. The CDR3 has 13 amino acids. V shed 3 bases and J shed 2 bases, with 7 bases lying between them. CDR1 is KGHSH and CDR2 is LQKENI in the germline V gene. CDR3 nucleotides: TGTGCCAGCTCACCTGGGGTGCAAGAGACCCAGTACTTC. Its protein product is CASSPGVQETQYF.

As concerns this clone: This sample includes further DNA sequences coding for the same CDR3. This chain joins TRBV2 and TRBJ2-2, with 7 positions matching TRBD1. Germline values: CDR1 SNHLY, CDR2 FYNNEI. The J segment lost 1 base and the V segment lost 4 bases, leaving 3 bases of the junction unmatched. The CDR3 spans 15 residues. The CDR3 reads CASSGQGRNTGELFF. CDR3 nucleotide sequence: TGTGCCAGCAGTGGACAGGGAAGGAACACCGGGGAGCTGTTTTTT.

The rearrangement joins TRBV12-5 to TRBJ2-2; TRBD2 is a possible D gene (6 bases). The CDR3 consists of 16 residues. Germline assignment: CDR1 LGHNT and CDR2 FRNRAP. Trimming took 1 base from V and 5 from J, leaving 14 bases between them. CDR3 loop: CASGLGTTGLTGELFF. In DNA, the CDR3 is TGTGCTAGTGGTTTGGGGACTACCGGTTTAACCGGGGAGCTGTTTTTT.

The rearrangement links TRBV7-9 to TRBJ2-7, with D possibly matching TRBD2 (5 bases). The CDR3 runs 15 residues. Germline V gene sequence: CDR1 SEHNR, CDR2 FQNEAQ (reference sequence). Trimming took off 5 bases at V and 2 bases at J, with 16 bases between the two ends. The CDR3 DNA is TGTGCCAGCAGCGCACGGACTGGAAAGCCCTACGAGCAGTACTTC. Its protein product is CASSARTGKPYEQYF.

The CDR3 loop is CASSGHRGGTEAFF. The CDR3 bases are TGTGCCAGCAGCGGACACAGGGGAGGCACTGAAGCTTTCTTT. The chain joins TRBV9 to TRBJ1-1; TRBD1 matches at 7 bases. Germline CDR1 and CDR2: SGDLS and YYNGEE. The CDR3 consists of 14 residues. The ends lost 3 bases at V and 4 bases at J; junction bases unmatched: 6.

On this clone itself: This sample includes further DNA sequences coding for the same CDR3. The chain links TRBV5-1 to TRBJ2-7; a possible D gene is TRBD2 (5 bases). Germline V gene data show CDR1 as SGHRS and CDR2 as YFSETQ. The germline V and J ends were trimmed by 3 bases and 2 bases, with 9 bases remaining between them. The CDR3 extends over 13 amino acids. The CDR3 DNA reads TGCGCCAGCAGCTCGCCCGGGACCTACGAGCAGTACTTC. It encodes CASSSPGTYEQYF.

This sequence joins TRBV27 and TRBJ2-1; no firm D call. The CDR3 covers 13 residues. Per germline, CDR1 MNHEY and CDR2 SMNVEV (reference sequence). V lost 5 bases, J lost 15 bases, and 20 bases lay in between. CDR3 nucleotides: TGTGCCAGCAGTCCCGGAAGTGTCAATGGGCGGTTCTTC. Translation gives CASSPGSVNGRFF.

The V call is TRBV10-3, the J call TRBJ2-1, with TRBD2 identical over 7 bases. Germline V gene data show CDR1 as ENHRY and CDR2 as SYGVKD. This CDR3 is 17 amino acids long. Germline trimming cut 4 bases from V and 0 bases from J; bases unmatched to any gene: 9. The CDR3 spells CAISGGDGGSSYNEQFF. In DNA, the CDR3 is TGTGCCATCAGTGGCGGTGACGGCGGGAGCTCCTACAATGAGCAGTTCTTC.

Only a few counts were recorded for this clone. The V gene is TRBV28, the J gene TRBJ1-1, with a tentative D call TRBD1 (5 bases). The CDR3 is made up of 12 amino acids. Deletions cut 6 bases from V and 11 bases from J, with 16 bases between. CDR1 and CDR2 from the germline V gene are MDHEN and SYDVKM. CDR3 residues: CASSVGTAVAFF. As DNA, the CDR3 is TGTGCCAGCAGCGTCGGGACCGCGGTGGCTTTCTTT.

The genes are TRBV30 and TRBJ1-4; D may be TRBD1 (5 bases). Germline V lookup: CDR1 GTSNPN, CDR2 SVGIG (reference sequence). Trimming left V 3 bases short and J 8 bases short, with 13 bases between. The CDR3 has 13 amino acids. CDR3 sequence: CAWSPNQGEKLFF. DNA of the CDR3: TGTGCCTGGAGCCCTAACCAGGGAGAAAAACTGTTTTTT.

The table lists this clone with a count of one. The chain links TRBV9 to TRBJ2-3; 11 positions agree with TRBD2. Germline V CDR1 and CDR2: SGDLS, YYNGEE. V shed 3 bases, J shed 2 bases, and the junction held 5 bases outside the gene matches. The CDR3 is 16 amino acids. This chain's CDR3 is CASSARGLADTDTQYF. The CDR3 region has the DNA TGTGCCAGCAGCGCTAGGGGACTAGCGGACACAGATACGCAGTATTTT.

This clone came up a few times. The V call is TRBV6-6, the J call TRBJ2-3, with unresolved D. The length of the CDR3 is 14 residues. Looked up from germline, CDR1 is MNHNY and CDR2 is SVGAGI (reference sequence). V lost 2 bases to trimming and J lost 0 bases, with 6 bases between them. The DNA of the CDR3 is TGTGCCAGCAGTTACGGGGTTAGCACAGATACGCAGTATTTT. Its protein is CASSYGVSTDTQYF.

The rearrangement links TRBV6-1 to TRBJ2-1; TRBD1 is a possible D gene (6 bases). This CDR3 has 15 residues. V shed 2 bases and J shed 0 bases, with 8 bases lying between them. Germline values: CDR1 MNHNS, CDR2 SASEGT. In DNA form, the CDR3 reads TGTGCCAGCAGTGAACAGGGGACCTCCTACAATGAGCAGTTCTTC. Amino acid sequence: CASSEQGTSYNEQFF.

About this clone: This same CDR3 is encoded by further DNA sequences in the sample. The rearrangement uses TRBV6-5 and TRBJ1-4; D is perhaps TRBD1 (6 bases). The CDR3 covers 14 residues. Trimming took off 4 bases at V and 4 bases at J, with 10 bases between the two ends. Germline loops: CDR1 MNHEY, CDR2 SVGAGI. CDR3 in DNA: TGTGCCAGCAGTTTACAGGGAGGTAATGAAAAACTGTTTTTT. Protein sequence: CASSLQGGNEKLFF.

The chain carries TRBV19 and TRBJ2-1; maybe TRBD1 (6 bases). CDR3 length: 16 amino acids. The V gene lost 4 bases and the J gene lost 0 bases, with 13 bases spanning the gap. Germline V CDR1 and CDR2: LNHDA, SQIVND (reference sequence). CDR3 in amino acids: CASSRTATGSYNEQFF. In DNA form, the CDR3 reads TGTGCCAGTAGTAGGACAGCGACAGGCTCCTACAATGAGCAGTTCTTC.

J is TRBJ1-1 and V is TRBV30, with 10 bases fitting TRBD1. The J segment lost 2 bases and the V segment lost 3 bases, leaving 9 bases of the junction unmatched. This CDR3 comprises 16 residues. Germline-derived CDR1 and CDR2 are GTSNPN and SVGIG (reference sequence). In DNA form, the CDR3 reads TGTGCCTGGAGGGGGGGGACAGGGGTTGTAAACACTGAAGCTTTCTTT. It translates to CAWRGGTGVVNTEAFF.

The rearrangement joins TRBV28 to TRBJ1-2; 8 nucleotides match TRBD1. CDR1 is MDHEN and CDR2 is SYDVKM in the germline V gene. CDR3 size: 16 residues. V shed 6 bases, J shed 3 bases, and the junction held 12 bases outside the gene matches. The CDR3 sequence: CASSRWTGNVYYGYTF. The CDR3 bases are TGTGCCAGCAGCCGCTGGACAGGGAATGTCTACTATGGCTACACCTTC.

V and J are TRBV5-1 and TRBJ2-3; 9 bases line up with TRBD1. The V and J ends lost 4 bases and 0 bases, in that order; junction bases with no gene match: 6. CDR1 is SGHRS, CDR2 YFSETQ, per germline. The CDR3 length is 16 residues. In DNA form, the CDR3 reads TGCGCCAGCAGCCTCAGGGGACAGGGAAGCACAGATACGCAGTATTTT. Amino acid sequence: CASSLRGQGSTDTQYF.

The chain combines TRBV28 with TRBJ1-5; TRBD1 might be the D (5 bases). Per the germline V gene, CDR1 is MDHEN and CDR2 is SYDVKM. V shed 6 bases and J shed 6 bases, with 12 bases lying between them. The CDR3 spans 13 residues. CDR3 residues: CASSFSGLQPQHF. The CDR3 DNA sequence: TGTGCCAGCAGCTTCTCAGGGCTTCAGCCCCAGCATTTT.

The rearrangement links TRBV30 to TRBJ2-3, with D perhaps TRBD1 or TRBD2 (6 bases each). Between the trimmed V and J ends, which lost 5 bases and 5 bases, there was a span of 8 bases. Germline-derived CDR1 and CDR2 are GTSNPN and SVGIG (reference sequence). The CDR3 has 11 residues. This chain's CDR3 is CAWEGGDTQYF. CDR3 DNA: TGTGCCTGGGAGGGGGGAGATACGCAGTATTTT.

The CDR3 reads CASSALTQTAANTGELFF. CDR3 in DNA: TGTGCCAGCAGCGCCCTTACCCAGACAGCCGCGAACACCGGGGAGCTGTTTTTT. The chain couples TRBV11-3 to TRBJ2-2, with D possibly matching TRBD1 (5 bases). Germline V gene data show CDR1 as SGHNT and CDR2 as YENEEA. This CDR3 has 18 residues. Deletions cut 5 bases from V and 0 bases from J, with 19 bases between.